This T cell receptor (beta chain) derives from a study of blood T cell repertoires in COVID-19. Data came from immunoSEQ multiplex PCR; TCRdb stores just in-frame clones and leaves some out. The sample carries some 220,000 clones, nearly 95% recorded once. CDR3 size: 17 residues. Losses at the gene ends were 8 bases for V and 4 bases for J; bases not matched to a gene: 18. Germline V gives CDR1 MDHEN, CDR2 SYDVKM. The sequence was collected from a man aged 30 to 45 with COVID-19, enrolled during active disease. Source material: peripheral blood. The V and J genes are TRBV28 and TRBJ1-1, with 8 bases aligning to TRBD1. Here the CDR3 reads CASGLGSGTGQGTEAFF. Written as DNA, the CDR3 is TGTGCCAGCGGCCTCGGATCCGGGACAGGTCAGGGCACTGAAGCTTTCTTT.